This T cell receptor (beta chain) was sequenced for a study of shared clonotypes between healthy human individuals. Findings and limits, study-wide: Only blood was sampled; tissue repertoires likely differ. The four-donor shared clonotypes exceeded non-shared clonotypes in generation probability, with non-shared ones scoring lower. Naive subsets typically showed greater estimated richness than memory subsets.

CDR3 size: 13 residues. Germline CDR1 and CDR2: MNHEY and SVGAGI. The V and J ends lost 5 bases and 4 bases respectively, with 9 bases between them. CD45RO-negative CD8 cells positively selected for CCR7 made up the naive population, which excluded terminally differentiated effector memory CD45RA+ cells. In the case of this clone: The antigen remains undetermined.

Sequencing used immunoSEQ multiplex PCR; TCRdb keeps in-frame clones, though not all of them. This table has about 2 million clones, about 95% appearing once. The chain is built from TRBV6-5 and TRBJ2-1; D uncertain. The source is a man aged 18 to 30 in good health. Sequencing was carried out using naive CD8+ T cells sorted from blood. The CDR3 loop reads CASSQDPYNEQFF. CDR3 sequence (DNA): TGTGCCAGCAGTCAAGACCCTTACAATGAGCAGTTCTTC.